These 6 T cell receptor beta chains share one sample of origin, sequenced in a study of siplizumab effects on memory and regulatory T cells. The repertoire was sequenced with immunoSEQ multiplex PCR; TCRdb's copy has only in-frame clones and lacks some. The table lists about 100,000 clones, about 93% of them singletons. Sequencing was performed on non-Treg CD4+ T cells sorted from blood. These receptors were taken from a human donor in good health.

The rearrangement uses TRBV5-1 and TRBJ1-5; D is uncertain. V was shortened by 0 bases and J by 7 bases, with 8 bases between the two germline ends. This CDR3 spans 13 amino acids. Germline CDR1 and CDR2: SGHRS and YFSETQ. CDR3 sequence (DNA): TGCGCCAGCAGCTTGGACAGAGCCCAGCCCCAGCATTTT. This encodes CASSLDRAQPQHF. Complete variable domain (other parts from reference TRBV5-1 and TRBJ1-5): KAGVTQTPRYLIKTRGQQVTLSCSPISGHRSVSWYQQTPGQGLQFLFEYFSETQRNKGNFPGRFSGRQFSNSRSEMNVSTLELGDSALYLCASSLDRAQPQHFGDGTRLSIL.

The CDR3 DNA reads as TGTGCCAGCAGGAGGGGGAACGGCTACACCTTC. Its translation is CASRRGNGYTF. This rearrangement joins TRBV6-5 to TRBJ1-2, with D maybe TRBD1 (6 bases). V dropped 6 bases and J dropped 8 bases, with 10 bases sitting between them. The germline V gene has CDR1 MNHEY and CDR2 SVGAGI. The CDR3 runs 11 residues.

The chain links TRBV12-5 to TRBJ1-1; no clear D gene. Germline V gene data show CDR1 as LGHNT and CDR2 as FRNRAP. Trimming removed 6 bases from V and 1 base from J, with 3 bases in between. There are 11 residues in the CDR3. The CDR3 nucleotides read TGTGCTAGTGGACGGAACACTGAAGCTTTCTTT. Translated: CASGRNTEAFF.

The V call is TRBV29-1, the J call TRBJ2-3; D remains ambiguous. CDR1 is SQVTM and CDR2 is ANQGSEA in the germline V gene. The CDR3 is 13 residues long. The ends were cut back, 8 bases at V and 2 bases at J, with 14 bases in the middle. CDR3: CSSMKTHTDTQYF. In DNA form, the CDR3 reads TGCAGCTCCATGAAAACACACACAGATACGCAGTATTTT.

The CDR3 DNA reads TGTGCCAGCAGCTGGGACAGGGGGCCGGCTGAAGCTTTCTTT. Protein product: CASSWDRGPAEAFF. This chain uses TRBV6-5 with TRBJ1-1; TRBD1 aligns across 12 bases. Looked up from germline, CDR1 is MNHEY and CDR2 is SVGAGI. This CDR3 is built from 14 residues. With V trimmed by 6 bases and J by 6 bases, 5 bases remained unmatched.

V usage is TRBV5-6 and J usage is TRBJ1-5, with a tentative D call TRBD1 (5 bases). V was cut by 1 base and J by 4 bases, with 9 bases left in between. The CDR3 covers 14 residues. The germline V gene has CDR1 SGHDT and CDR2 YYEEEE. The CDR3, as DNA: TGTGCCAGCAGCTTGCGGCAGGGTAATCAGCCCCAGCATTTT. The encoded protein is CASSLRQGNQPQHF.